Listed below are T cell receptor beta chains from one sample, sequenced in a study of T cells after yellow fever vaccination. TCRdb reprocessed the 5' RACE reads with MiXCR, giving one entry per CDR3 protein. The sample has some 200,000 distinct CDR3 sequences, 11% seen once; the top ten hold 35% to 40%. Sequenced material: CD8+ T cells sorted from PBMCs, taken 15 days after the yellow fever booster vaccination. The origin of the receptors is a man younger than 35 who received the YFV17D yellow fever vaccine. The CDR3 runs from the conserved cysteine through the conserved F or W. A D gene is named only where the DNA matches it firmly. The size of a clone is reported for some rows only, either as once, few or many, or as a class for expanded clones.

v_gene	d_gene	j_gene	abundance	CDR3nt	CDR3aa
TRBV12-3/TRBV12-4	NA	TRBJ2-3	many	TGTGCCAGCACGTCGACGGATTTCACAGATACGCAGTATTTT	CASTSTDFTDTQYF
TRBV7-9	TRBD1	TRBJ2-1	NA	TGTGCCAGCAGCTTACGTGCGACAGGGGTAATCAATGAGCAGTTCTTC	CASSLRATGVINEQFF
TRBV5-1	NA	TRBJ1-6	few	TGCGCCAGCAGCAAGGACGGGGGGCTTTCACCCCTCCACTTT	CASSKDGGLSPLHF
TRBV5-1	NA	TRBJ2-5	few	TGCGCCAGCAGCTGGTTCGAGGACCAAGAGACCCAGTACTTC	CASSWFEDQETQYF
TRBV5-6	NA	TRBJ1-2	NA	TGTGCCAGCAGTGCCGGGTCGAGCTATGGCTACACCTTC	CASSAGSSYGYTF
TRBV6-2/TRBV6-3	TRBD1	TRBJ1-4	NA	TGTGCCAGCAGAACGGGACAGCAACTGTTTTTT	CASRTGQQLFF
TRBV27	NA	TRBJ1-5	few	TGTGCCAGCAGTTACGCACAGGGATGGCAGCCCCAGCATTTT	CASSYAQGWQPQHF
TRBV6-1	NA	TRBJ1-5	many	TGTGCCAGCAGTGATGGGGAAGGGGGCAATCAGCCCCAGCATTTT	CASSDGEGGNQPQHF
TRBV12-3/TRBV12-4	NA	TRBJ2-1	NA	TGTGCCAGCAGTTTGGGCAGAAACCTTTACAATGAGCAGTTCTTC	CASSLGRNLYNEQFF
TRBV12-3/TRBV12-4	NA	TRBJ1-2	NA	TGTGCCAGCAGTTTACCCGGACGGGCCTGGGGGACCTTC	CASSLPGRAWGTF
TRBV7-9	TRBD2	TRBJ2-3	NA	TGTGCCAGCAGCTCGATGAAACCGGGACTAGGAGGCGATACGCAGTATTTT	CASSSMKPGLGGDTQYF
TRBV27	TRBD2	TRBJ2-3	few	TGTGCCAGCAGTATCTCACTAGCGGGGGGACACACAGATACGCAGTATTTT	CASSISLAGGHTDTQYF
TRBV20-1	NA	TRBJ1-4	many	TGCAGTGCTAGAGGGGTGGCAACTAATGAAAAACTGTTTTTT	CSARGVATNEKLFF
TRBV5-6	NA	TRBJ2-7	many	TGTGCCAGCAGCCAAACCACCGACTTGATATTCGAGCAGTACTTC	CASSQTTDLIFEQYF
TRBV5-5	NA	TRBJ2-7	few	TGTGCCAGCAGCTTGGAGGACGTTCCCTACGAGCAGTACTTC	CASSLEDVPYEQYF
TRBV6-1	NA	TRBJ2-7	few	TGTGCCAGCAGTGAACTATTAGGATCCTACGAGCAGTACTTC	CASSELLGSYEQYF
TRBV7-9	TRBD2	TRBJ2-2	few	TGTGCCAGCAGCTTAGGTCCCGGGGGGACCGGGGAGCTGTTTTTT	CASSLGPGGTGELFF
TRBV4-3	NA	TRBJ1-6	NA	TGCGCCAGCAGCCAAGACTATGAGGGAAAATCACCCCTCCACTTT	CASSQDYEGKSPLHF
TRBV20-1	TRBD1	TRBJ1-6	NA	TGCAGTGACCACGACAGGGTCGATTCACCCCTCCACTTT	CSDHDRVDSPLHF
TRBV19	TRBD1	TRBJ2-7	NA	TGTGCCAGTAGCTCGACAGGGTCGAACTACGAGCAGTACTTC	CASSSTGSNYEQYF
TRBV7-3	NA	TRBJ2-3	NA	TGTGCCAGCAGCTCCCGGACAGACTCCACAGATACGCAGTATTTT	CASSSRTDSTDTQYF
TRBV5-1	NA	TRBJ2-1	many	TGCGCCAGCAGCTCCCACGGCGCGGGGGCATACTACAATGAGCAGTTCTTC	CASSSHGAGAYYNEQFF
TRBV11-2	NA	TRBJ2-4	few	TGTGCCAGCAGCTCAGAGGGTAGCTGGAACATTCAGTACTTC	CASSSEGSWNIQYF
TRBV30	NA	TRBJ2-1	NA	TGTGCCTGGAGTCCTACAGCCAATGAGCAGTTCTTC	CAWSPTANEQFF
TRBV7-8	NA	TRBJ2-1	NA	TGTGCCAGCAGCTTAGGTCCAGGGGGGGCGAACAATGAGCAGTTCTTC	CASSLGPGGANNEQFF
TRBV15	NA	TRBJ2-5	many	TGTGCCACCAGCAGAGATCGGGTGACTGGGGGGCCGGAGACCCAGTACTTC	CATSRDRVTGGPETQYF
TRBV7-2	TRBD1	TRBJ1-1	many	TGTGCCAGCAGCTTAGTTGACAGGGTGATTATAGACACTGAAGCTTTCTTT	CASSLVDRVIIDTEAFF
TRBV12-3/TRBV12-4	TRBD2	TRBJ2-3	NA	TGTGCCAGCAGTTTAGGGGAGGGTATGTTTACGGATACGCAGTATTTT	CASSLGEGMFTDTQYF
TRBV5-4	TRBD1	TRBJ1-1	NA	TGTGCCAGCAGCCCCTCACAGGGGGGACGGACTGAAGCTTTCTTT	CASSPSQGGRTEAFF
TRBV7-8	NA	TRBJ2-1	few	TGTGCCAGCAGCTTTCGGGGAGGTCGGGAGACGCAGTTCTTC	CASSFRGGRETQFF
TRBV9	NA	TRBJ1-6	NA	TGTGCCAGCAGCACCAGTGGGGGAATTGCTAATTCACCCCTCCACTTT	CASSTSGGIANSPLHF
TRBV2	NA	TRBJ1-5	few	TGTGCCAGCAGTTCAGGGTACAATCAGCCCCAGCATTTT	CASSSGYNQPQHF
TRBV6-6	NA	TRBJ1-4	few	TGTGCCAGCAGAATTACCGGGCCACATAATGAAAAACTGTTTTTT	CASRITGPHNEKLFF
TRBV7-9	TRBD2	TRBJ2-5	NA	TGTGCCAGCAGCTCGATGACTAGCGGATACCAAGAGACCCAGTACTTC	CASSSMTSGYQETQYF
TRBV7-3	NA	TRBJ1-1	NA	TGTGCCAGCAGCTTAAAGAGGGGGATGAACACTGAAGCTTTCTTT	CASSLKRGMNTEAFF